This entry lists 20 T cell receptor beta chains sequenced from one sample in a study of blood T cell repertoires in COVID-19. Sequenced by immunoSEQ multiplex PCR; TCRdb stores in-frame clones only, minus some. The table shows about 180,000 clones, with about 85% occurring only once. The sequencing sample was made of peripheral blood. Receptor source: a woman older than 75 with acute or convalescent COVID-19.

The chain links TRBV6-5 to TRBJ1-2, with TRBD1 identical over 8 bases. The ends lost 7 bases at V and 6 bases at J; junction bases unmatched: 7. In germline, CDR1 is MNHEY, CDR2 SVGAGI. The CDR3 contains 13 residues. In nucleotides, the CDR3 is TGTGCCAGCAAAAGACAGGGGATTGATGGCTACACCTTC. This encodes CASKRQGIDGYTF.

The rearrangement links TRBV5-4 to TRBJ2-5, with TRBD2 matching 12 bases. The CDR3 consists of 16 residues. Germline values: CDR1 SGHNT, CDR2 YYREEE (reference sequence). The ends lost 0 bases at V and 5 bases at J; junction bases unmatched: 5. Here the CDR3 reads CASSLGGLAGRETQYF. Written as DNA, the CDR3 is TGTGCCAGCAGCTTGGGCGGACTAGCGGGACGGGAGACCCAGTACTTC. Complete variable domain (other parts from reference TRBV5-4 and TRBJ2-5): ETGVTQSPTHLIKTRGQQVTLRCSSQSGHNTVSWYQQALGQGPQFIFQYYREEENGRGNFPPRFSGLQFPNYSSELNVNALELDDSALYLCASSLGGLAGRETQYFGPGTRLLVL.

In DNA form, the CDR3 reads TGTGCCAGCTCCGACCCCCAACGAAGGGGCACTGAAGCTTTCTTT. Translation gives CASSDPQRRGTEAFF. The chain is built from TRBV2 and TRBJ1-1; a possible D gene is TRBD1 (5 bases). Germline values: CDR1 SNHLY, CDR2 FYNNEI. V was clipped by 8 bases and J by 4 bases, with 20 bases between them. The CDR3 extends over 15 amino acids.

The chain combines TRBV18 with TRBJ2-3; tentative D call: TRBD2 (6 bases). With 3 bases removed from V and 0 bases from J, the gap between germline ends came to 16 bases. The CDR3 has 17 residues. Per the germline V gene, CDR1 is KGHSH and CDR2 is LQKENI. CDR3 amino acids: CASSPLMEGPSTDTQYF. The CDR3 DNA follows: TGTGCCAGCTCACCCCTAATGGAGGGACCGAGCACAGATACGCAGTATTTT.

The chain is built from TRBV9 and TRBJ2-6, with 9 nucleotides matching TRBD1. The germline gives CDR1 SGDLS, CDR2 YYNGEE. Trimming removed 0 bases from V and 1 base from J; junction bases left unmatched: 5. The CDR3 sequence is 18 residues long. CDR3: CASSVEQGAGSGANVLTF. DNA of the CDR3: TGTGCCAGCAGCGTAGAACAGGGGGCTGGATCTGGGGCCAACGTCCTGACTTTC.

V gene TRBV20-1 combines with J gene TRBJ1-1; D is perhaps TRBD1 (5 bases). With 3 bases removed from V and 9 bases from J, the gap between germline ends came to 11 bases. This CDR3 spans 11 amino acids. The germline V gene encodes CDR1 DFQATT and CDR2 SNEGSKA (reference sequence). The CDR3 region has the DNA TGCAGTGCTAGGGGGGGGGATAAAGCTTTCTTT. This translates into CSARGGDKAFF.

The chain employs TRBV7-8 and TRBJ2-7; 7 bases are shared with TRBD2. Trimming removed 5 bases from V and 7 bases from J; junction bases left unmatched: 11. The CDR3 consists of 14 residues. Germline CDR1 is SGHVS and CDR2 is FQNEAQ. DNA of the CDR3: TGTGCCAGCAGCGTACTAGCGCGTCAAGGGGAGCAGTACTTC. This translates into CASSVLARQGEQYF.

This clone was detected once. The V and J genes are TRBV7-9 and TRBJ1-2, with TRBD1 matching over 7 bases. V lost 5 bases and J lost 7; bases outside the gene matches: 7. CDR3 length: 13 amino acids. CDR1 is SEHNR, CDR2 FQNEAQ, per germline (reference sequence). The CDR3 coding sequence is TGTGCCAGCAGCCTGACAGGGTTTAGTGGCTACACCTTC. Its protein product is CASSLTGFSGYTF.

The gene calls are TRBV19 and TRBJ2-1, with TRBD2 identical over 7 bases. Per germline, CDR1 LNHDA and CDR2 SQIVND (reference sequence). The J segment lost 5 bases and the V segment lost 6 bases, leaving 13 bases of the junction unmatched. This CDR3 spans 16 amino acids. The CDR3 is CASRVGLRSGDNEQFF. CDR3 DNA sequence: TGTGCCAGTAGGGTGGGACTACGGTCGGGGGACAATGAGCAGTTCTTC.

This clone was observed once. The rearrangement links TRBV7-8 to TRBJ1-4, with a possible D match to TRBD1 (5 bases). V lost 5 bases, J lost 5 bases, and 12 bases lay in between. There are 14 residues in the CDR3. Germline V gene lookup returns CDR1 SGHVS and CDR2 FQNEAQ. The CDR3 region is CASSRGQANEKLFF. Here the CDR3 DNA reads TGTGCCAGCAGCCGAGGACAAGCCAATGAAAAACTGTTTTTT.

V and J are TRBV6-5 and TRBJ2-3, with 9 bases fitting TRBD1. The V gene end was trimmed by 6 bases and the J gene end by 8 bases; junction bases not matched to a gene: 9. The CDR3 extends over 14 amino acids. Germline V gives CDR1 MNHEY, CDR2 SVGAGI. The CDR3 sequence: CASRADRGSGTQYF. In nucleotides, the CDR3 is TGTGCCAGCAGGGCCGACAGGGGGAGCGGTACGCAGTATTTT.

The rearrangement links TRBV19 to TRBJ2-7; possibly TRBD1 for D (5 bases). The CDR3 has 15 residues. Trimming removed 5 bases at V and 0 bases at J, with 14 bases between. The V gene's germline CDR1 is LNHDA and CDR2 SQIVND (reference sequence). The CDR3 spells CASSEQVSLSYEQYF. The CDR3 DNA sequence: TGTGCCAGTAGTGAACAGGTTTCCCTCTCCTACGAGCAGTACTTC.

The genes are TRBV5-1 and TRBJ2-7; the D gene is possibly TRBD2 (6 bases). V was cut by 1 base and J by 1 base, with 9 bases left in between. The CDR3 extends over 14 amino acids. Per the germline V gene, CDR1 is SGHRS and CDR2 is YFSETQ. DNA of the CDR3: TGCGCCAGCAGCTTGTCCCGGGGGTCCTACGAGCAGTACTTC. It codes for CASSLSRGSYEQYF.

The genes are TRBV7-2 and TRBJ2-3; TRBD2 matches 10 bases. The V and J ends lost 3 bases and 1 base, in that order; junction bases with no gene match: 10. CDR1 and CDR2 (germline): SGHTA, FQGNSA. The CDR3 covers 18 residues. DNA for the CDR3: TGTGCCAGCAGCTTTCCGGGAGCGGGGGGGTCTCGCACAGATACGCAGTATTTT. Its protein is CASSFPGAGGSRTDTQYF.

This chain links TRBV24-1 with TRBJ2-7; TRBD2 agrees at 7 bases. Trimming removed 0 bases from V and 0 bases from J; junction bases left unmatched: 22. The CDR3 has 22 amino acids. Per the germline V gene, CDR1 is KGHDR and CDR2 is SFDVKD. As DNA, the CDR3 is TGTGCCACCAGTGATTTGTGTGGGGGGGAGAAGGCCTCGACGGTCAGCTCCTACGAGCAGTACTTC. Amino acids: CATSDLCGGEKASTVSSYEQYF.

The chain carries TRBV4-1 and TRBJ2-1; 16 positions match TRBD2. V lost 3 bases to trimming and J lost 6 bases; unmatched junction nucleotides: 8. The CDR3 is 18 amino acids. The germline gives CDR1 MGHRA, CDR2 YSYEKL. CDR3 sequence (DNA): TGCGCCAGCAGCCATTACGGGACTAGCGGGGGGGCCGTCAATGAGCAGTTCTTC. Amino acid sequence: CASSHYGTSGGAVNEQFF.

By share, this clone counts as large (0.1 to 1%). The genes are TRBV4-1 and TRBJ2-4; TRBD1 aligns across 7 bases. CDR3 length equals 15 residues. CDR1 is MGHRA, CDR2 YSYEKL, per germline. Trimming at V came to 2 bases and at J to 5 bases, leaving 6 bases not matched to a gene. CDR3 residues: CASSQSTGSQNIQYF. Here the CDR3 DNA reads TGCGCCAGCAGCCAATCGACAGGGAGCCAAAACATTCAGTACTTC.

The chain recombines TRBV7-7 with TRBJ2-5; D may be TRBD1 (6 bases). Deletions cut 5 bases from V and 0 bases from J, with 19 bases between. The CDR3 is made up of 17 amino acids. Germline CDR1 and CDR2: SSHAT and FNYEAQ (reference sequence). CDR3 DNA: TGTGCCAGCAGCCCCCTGGGGGCAGCCCCGTACCAAGAGACCCAGTACTTC. Translated: CASSPLGAAPYQETQYF.

CDR3 loop: CASSQELYRETQYF. CDR3 DNA sequence: TGTGCCAGCAGCCAAGAATTGTATCGGGAGACCCAGTACTTC. The gene calls are TRBV3-1 (or the pseudogene TRBV3-2) and TRBJ2-5; D is unclear. The V gene's germline CDR1 is LGHDT and CDR2 YNNKEL (reference sequence). Trimming pared 0 bases from V and 5 bases from J, leaving 10 bases between. The CDR3 length is 14 residues.

J is TRBJ2-7 and V is TRBV6-1, with D possibly matching TRBD1 (6 bases). Per the germline V gene, CDR1 is MNHNS and CDR2 is SASEGT. V lost 4 bases, J lost 3 bases, and 22 bases lay in between. CDR3 length: 17 residues. The CDR3 sequence: CASSAFLLGHQVYEQYF. CDR3 DNA sequence: TGTGCCAGCAGTGCCTTCCTTCTGGGACATCAGGTCTACGAGCAGTACTTC.